The 26 T cell receptor beta chains below all came from one sample that was sequenced in a study of OX40 agonist ivuxolimab in advanced cancers. Clones were sequenced by immunoSEQ multiplex PCR, and TCRdb holds only the in-frame ones, with some missing. The table records 15,000 or so clones, approximately 85% of them present only once. This specimen was CD4+ or CD8+ T cells sorted from blood, taken in a trial of the OX40 agonist ivuxolimab. All receptors derive from an adult with an advanced solid tumor such as melanoma, head and neck, liver or kidney cancer.

This rearrangement joins TRBV7-8 to TRBJ2-5, with D unresolved. Germline assignment: CDR1 SGHVS and CDR2 FQNEAQ. This CDR3 spans 13 amino acids. V lost 5 bases to trimming and J lost 3 bases, with 10 bases between them. The CDR3 nucleotides are TGTGCCAGCAGCCCCCTCCAGGAAGAGACCCAGTACTTC. Translation gives CASSPLQEETQYF.

The chain uses TRBV27 and TRBJ2-3; D perhaps matches TRBD1 (5 bases). Trimming left V 5 bases short and J 0 bases short, with 12 bases between. This CDR3 is 15 amino acids long. Per germline, CDR1 MNHEY and CDR2 SMNVEV (reference sequence). DNA for the CDR3: TGTGCCAGCAGTCCCAGGGTGGGGAGCACAGATACGCAGTATTTT. It is translated as CASSPRVGSTDTQYF.

CDR3 in amino acids: CASRQGAYTGELFF. The CDR3 nucleotides read TGTGCCAGCAGACAGGGGGCGTATACCGGGGAGCTGTTTTTT. The chain joins TRBV6-5 to TRBJ2-2, with TRBD1 identical over 9 bases. Germline assignment: CDR1 MNHEY and CDR2 SVGAGI. The CDR3 contains 14 residues. V lost 6 bases to trimming and J lost 5 bases; unmatched junction nucleotides: 4.

V gene TRBV9 combines with J gene TRBJ2-1, with D unresolved. CDR3 size: 12 residues. Trimming removed 4 bases from V and 6 bases from J, with 8 bases in between. The V gene's germline CDR1 is SGDLS and CDR2 YYNGEE. Here the CDR3 reads CASSQQPNEQFF. The DNA for the CDR3 is TGTGCCAGCAGCCAACAGCCCAATGAGCAGTTCTTC.

The chain joins TRBV7-9 to TRBJ1-1, with a weak D call TRBD1 (5 bases). Per the germline V gene, CDR1 is SEHNR and CDR2 is FQNEAQ (reference sequence). CDR3 size: 14 residues. The ends were cut back, 1 base at V and 1 base at J, with 7 bases in the middle. The CDR3 DNA follows: TGTGCCAGCAGCTTAGGGGGGTGGAACACTGAAGCTTTCTTT. It encodes CASSLGGWNTEAFF.

This chain links TRBV27 with TRBJ2-7; the D gene is possibly TRBD1 (6 bases). The V and J ends lost 6 bases and 2 bases respectively, with 11 bases between them. CDR3 size: 13 residues. The germline V gene has CDR1 MNHEY and CDR2 SMNVEV (reference sequence). Here the CDR3 DNA reads TGTGCCAGCAGCCCGACAGGAGCCTACGAGCAGTACTTC. This gives the protein CASSPTGAYEQYF.

In nucleotides, the CDR3 is TGTGCCTGGAGTCTGGGCGGGAGCACAGATACGCAGTATTTT. This gives the protein CAWSLGGSTDTQYF. The rearrangement uses TRBV30 and TRBJ2-3, with a weak D call TRBD2 (5 bases). CDR1 GTSNPN and CDR2 SVGIG come from the germline V gene (reference sequence). The V end lost 2 bases, the J end lost 0 bases, and 9 bases lay between the germline ends. The CDR3 spans 14 residues.

This clone was seen a single time. The V call is TRBV19, the J call TRBJ1-1, with 9 nucleotides matching TRBD1. The ends lost 5 bases at V and 4 bases at J; junction bases unmatched: 11. Germline V gene lookup returns CDR1 LNHDA and CDR2 SQIVND (reference sequence). This CDR3 comprises 16 residues. The DNA for the CDR3 is TGTGCCAGTAGTCTCTTATGGGACAGGGTATCCACTGAAGCTTTCTTT. It codes for CASSLLWDRVSTEAFF. The whole variable domain, filled in from reference TRBV19 and TRBJ1-1, reads DGGITQSPKYLFRKEGQNVTLSCEQNLNHDAMYWYRQDPGQGLRLIYYSQIVNDFQKGDIAEGYSVSREKKESFPLTVTSAQKNPTAFYLCASSLLWDRVSTEAFFGQGTRLTVV.

This chain joins TRBV25-1 and TRBJ1-4; no reliable D call. Germline CDR1 is MGHDK and CDR2 is SYGVNS. The V gene lost 2 bases and the J gene lost 8 bases, with 15 bases spanning the gap. The CDR3 has 15 amino acids. CDR3: CASSEAGEVGEKLFF. In nucleotides, the CDR3 is TGTGCCAGCAGTGAAGCGGGTGAGGTAGGGGAAAAACTGTTTTTT.

Written as DNA, the CDR3 is TGTGCCAGCAGCTTGACTAGCGGAGCTTTTTACAATGAGCAGTTCTTC. Encoded protein: CASSLTSGAFYNEQFF. J is TRBJ2-1 and V is TRBV11-3, with 9 positions matching TRBD2. The V gene's germline CDR1 is SGHNT and CDR2 YENEEA. The CDR3 spans 16 residues. Trimming took 3 bases from V and 4 from J; bases not matched to a gene: 7.

The J gene is TRBJ2-1, the V gene TRBV7-9, with TRBD2 matching over 14 bases. Germline V CDR1 and CDR2: SEHNR, FQNEAQ (reference sequence). The CDR3 is 16 residues long. J lost 8 bases, V lost 5 bases, and 8 bases had no gene match. The CDR3 region is CASSPGTSGRRDEQFF. The CDR3 DNA is TGTGCCAGCAGCCCGGGGACTAGCGGGAGACGGGATGAGCAGTTCTTC.

The chain combines TRBV5-5 with TRBJ2-7; D gene unclear. There are 11 residues in the CDR3. Trimming cost V 0 bases and J 3 bases, with 1 base left between them. The V gene's germline CDR1 is SGHKS and CDR2 YYEKEE (reference sequence). The CDR3 loop is CASSLDYEQYF. The CDR3 region has the DNA TGTGCCAGCAGCTTGGACTACGAGCAGTACTTC.

This clone was counted once. V and J are TRBV28 and TRBJ2-1; 9 nucleotides agree with TRBD2. Looked up from germline, CDR1 is MDHEN and CDR2 is SYDVKM. This CDR3 is 15 amino acids long. The trim removed 2 bases at V and 8 bases at J, leaving 7 bases unmatched. The CDR3 sequence is CASSLLAGSVDEQFF. The CDR3 bases are TGTGCCAGCAGTTTACTAGCGGGATCCGTGGATGAGCAGTTCTTC.

The chain combines TRBV6-9 with TRBJ2-7, with 7 bases lining up with TRBD2. The J segment lost 6 bases and the V segment lost 3 bases, leaving 8 bases of the junction unmatched. The CDR3 totals 14 residues. Germline V CDR1 and CDR2: MNHGY, SVAAGI. DNA of the CDR3: TGTGCCAGCAGTTACTACCCCCCGGGGGGCGAGCAGTACTTC. Residues: CASSYYPPGGEQYF.

In this sample, this clone turned up once. This chain joins TRBV30 and TRBJ1-1, with a weak D call TRBD1 (5 bases). Trimming left V 7 bases short and J 4 bases short, with 13 bases between. Germline V gene data show CDR1 as GTSNPN and CDR2 as SVGIG (reference sequence). This CDR3 has 12 residues. CDR3 amino acids: CAYYGTFTEAFF. The DNA of the CDR3 is TGTGCCTACTACGGGACGTTCACTGAAGCTTTCTTT.

The J gene is TRBJ2-5, the V gene TRBV7-2; a possible D gene is TRBD2 (5 bases). Trimming stripped 4 bases from V and 1 base from J, with 19 bases between. Per the germline V gene, CDR1 is SGHTA and CDR2 is FQGNSA. This CDR3 region has 17 residues. The chain's CDR3 is CASSSPLSFAGQETQYF. The CDR3 DNA reads TGTGCCAGCAGCTCGCCACTATCCTTTGCGGGCCAAGAGACCCAGTACTTC.

The rearrangement joins TRBV15 to TRBJ1-1, with D unresolved. The V gene lost 0 bases and the J gene lost 3 bases, with 14 bases spanning the gap. The CDR3 is 16 amino acids. The germline gives CDR1 LNHNV, CDR2 YYDKDF (reference sequence). The CDR3 here is CATSRDPERFDTEAFF. The CDR3 nucleotides read TGTGCCACCAGCAGAGATCCCGAGAGGTTCGACACTGAAGCTTTCTTT.

This chain connects TRBV11-2 to TRBJ2-7, with a possible D match to TRBD1 (5 bases). Germline V lookup: CDR1 SGHAT, CDR2 FQNNGV. V was clipped by 0 bases and J by 5 bases, with 17 bases between them. This CDR3 has 16 amino acids. DNA of the CDR3: TGTGCCAGCAGCTTAGAAACCGACAGATTTTACCACGAGCAGTACTTC. Translation: CASSLETDRFYHEQYF.

As DNA, the CDR3 is TGTGCCAGCAGCCAAGGGGTATTGGATACGCAGTATTTT. This codes for CASSQGVLDTQYF. The chain combines TRBV14 with TRBJ2-3, with D unclear. Trimming left V 1 base short and J 6 bases short, with 8 bases between. Germline-derived CDR1 and CDR2 are SGHDN and FVKESK. This CDR3 spans 13 amino acids.

The gene calls are TRBV7-2 and TRBJ2-1; D ambiguous. CDR1 SGHTA and CDR2 FQGNSA come from the germline V gene. There are 15 residues in the CDR3. Deletions cut 6 bases from V and 5 bases from J, with 17 bases between. CDR3 amino acids: CASRADESPHNEQFF. The CDR3 region has the DNA TGTGCCAGCAGGGCCGATGAAAGCCCCCACAATGAGCAGTTCTTC.

This chain joins TRBV7-6 and TRBJ1-1; D may be TRBD1 (6 bases). Germline values: CDR1 SGHVS, CDR2 FNYEAQ. Trimming removed 5 bases at V and 1 base at J, with 8 bases between. This CDR3 spans 13 amino acids. In nucleotides, the CDR3 is TGTGCCAGCAGCACGACAGGGAACACTGAAGCTTTCTTT. This encodes CASSTTGNTEAFF.

The chain employs TRBV28 and TRBJ2-1; D might be TRBD2 (6 bases). The V end lost 6 bases, the J end lost 7 bases, and 13 bases lay between the germline ends. Germline V gene sequence: CDR1 MDHEN, CDR2 SYDVKM. This CDR3 spans 13 amino acids. The CDR3 region has the DNA TGTGCCAGCAGGCTACCGGGACTGAATGAGCAGTTCTTC. This encodes CASRLPGLNEQFF.

A note on this clone: Distinct nucleotide sequences in the sample also encode this CDR3. The V and J genes are TRBV5-6 and TRBJ2-1, with D hard to call. Germline CDR1 reads SGHDT; CDR2 reads YYEEEE. The CDR3 runs to 13 residues. V was pared by 0 bases and J by 7 bases, with 8 bases between. The CDR3 protein is CASSLAVGNEQFF. In nucleotides, the CDR3 is TGTGCCAGCAGCTTGGCCGTGGGAAATGAGCAGTTCTTC.

The chain joins TRBV29-1 to TRBJ2-7, with D hard to call. Trimming took off 5 bases at V and 1 base at J, with 12 bases between the two ends. The CDR3 covers 13 residues. CDR1 and CDR2 (germline): SQVTM, ANQGSEA. The CDR3: CSVLGSPSYEQYF. The DNA for the CDR3 is TGCAGCGTTCTGGGGTCCCCTTCCTACGAGCAGTACTTC.

V and J are TRBV7-9 and TRBJ2-1; TRBD2 might be the D (6 bases). The CDR3 is made up of 18 amino acids. Trimming took 2 bases from V and 1 from J, leaving 18 bases between them. Looked up from germline, CDR1 is SEHNR and CDR2 is FQNEAQ (reference sequence). CDR3 DNA sequence: TGTGCCAGCAGCTTAAGGGCCGCGGGGTCTTTTTCCTACAATGAGCAGTTCTTC. Protein: CASSLRAAGSFSYNEQFF.

The count of this clone is one. Written as DNA, the CDR3 is TGTGCCAGCAGTTCCCTCCCCAGCGGAACCCAGTACTTC. Translated, it gives CASSSLPSGTQYF. J is TRBJ2-5 and V is TRBV6-5; maybe TRBD2 (5 bases). The V end lost 4 bases, the J end lost 8 bases, and 14 bases lay between the germline ends. Germline CDR1 is MNHEY and CDR2 is SVGAGI. CDR3 length equals 13 residues.